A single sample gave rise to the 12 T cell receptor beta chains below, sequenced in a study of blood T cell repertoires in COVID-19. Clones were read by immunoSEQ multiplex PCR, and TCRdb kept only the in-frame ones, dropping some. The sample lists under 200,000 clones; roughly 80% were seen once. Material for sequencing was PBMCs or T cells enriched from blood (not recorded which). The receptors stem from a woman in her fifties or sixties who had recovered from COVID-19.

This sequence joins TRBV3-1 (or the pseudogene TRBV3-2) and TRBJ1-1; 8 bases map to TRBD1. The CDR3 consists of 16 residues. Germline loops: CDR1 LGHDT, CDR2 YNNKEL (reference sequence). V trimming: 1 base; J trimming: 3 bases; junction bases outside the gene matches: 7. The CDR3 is CASSQVAGGMDTEAFF. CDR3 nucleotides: TGTGCCAGCAGCCAAGTTGCAGGGGGCATGGACACTGAAGCTTTCTTT.

The CDR3 DNA follows: TGCGCCAGCAGCCCCGGGGTTAGCAATCAGCCCCAGCATTTT. Amino acid sequence: CASSPGVSNQPQHF. The V call is TRBV4-1, the J call TRBJ1-5; D is unclear. Germline values: CDR1 MGHRA, CDR2 YSYEKL. Trimming left V 4 bases short and J 0 bases short, with 7 bases between. The CDR3 consists of 14 residues.

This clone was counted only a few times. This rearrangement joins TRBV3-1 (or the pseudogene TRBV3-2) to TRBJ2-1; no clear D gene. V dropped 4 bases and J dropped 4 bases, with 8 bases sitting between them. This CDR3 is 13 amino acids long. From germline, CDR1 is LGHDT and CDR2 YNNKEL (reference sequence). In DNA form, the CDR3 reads TGTGCCAGCAGCCCCCTTCTATACAATGAGCAGTTCTTC. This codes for CASSPLLYNEQFF.

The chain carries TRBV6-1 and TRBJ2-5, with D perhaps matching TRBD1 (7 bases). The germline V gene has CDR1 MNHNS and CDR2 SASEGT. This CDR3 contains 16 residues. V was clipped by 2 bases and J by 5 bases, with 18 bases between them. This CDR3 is CASSEFPGGLGETQYF. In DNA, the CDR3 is TGTGCCAGCAGTGAATTTCCAGGGGGGTTGGGGGAGACCCAGTACTTC.

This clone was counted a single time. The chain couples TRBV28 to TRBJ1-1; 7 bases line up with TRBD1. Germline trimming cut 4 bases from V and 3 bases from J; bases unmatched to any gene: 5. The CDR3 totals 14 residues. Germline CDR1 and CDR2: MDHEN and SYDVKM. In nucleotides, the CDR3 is TGTGCCAGCAGTTCCGCAGGGGGTCACACTGAAGCTTTCTTT. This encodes CASSSAGGHTEAFF.

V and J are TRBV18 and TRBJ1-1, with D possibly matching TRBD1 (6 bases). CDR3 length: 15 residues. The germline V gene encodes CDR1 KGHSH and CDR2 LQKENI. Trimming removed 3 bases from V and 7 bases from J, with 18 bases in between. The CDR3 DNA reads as TGTGCCAGCTCACCCAGACAGGAGTTAGTATTTGAAGCTTTCTTT. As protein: CASSPRQELVFEAFF. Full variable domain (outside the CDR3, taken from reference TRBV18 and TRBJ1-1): NAGVMQNPRHLVRRRGQEARLRCSPMKGHSHVYWYRQLPEEGLKFMVYLQKENIIDESGMPKERFSAEFPKEGPSILRIQQVVRGDSAAYFCASSPRQELVFEAFFGQGTRLTVV.

CDR3 loop: CASSTPGGWSLEQFF. DNA for the CDR3: TGTGCCAGTAGTACCCCAGGGGGATGGTCACTTGAGCAGTTCTTC. V usage is TRBV19 and J usage is TRBJ2-1; 7 bases agree with TRBD1. This CDR3 is built from 15 residues. Germline values: CDR1 LNHDA, CDR2 SQIVND (reference sequence). Losses at the gene ends were 4 bases for V and 9 bases for J; bases not matched to a gene: 12.

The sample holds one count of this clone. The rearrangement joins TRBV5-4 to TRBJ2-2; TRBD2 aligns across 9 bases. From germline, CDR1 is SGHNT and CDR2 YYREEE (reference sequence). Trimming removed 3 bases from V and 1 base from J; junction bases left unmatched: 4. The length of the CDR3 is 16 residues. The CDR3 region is CASSSVAGVNTGELFF. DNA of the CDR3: TGTGCCAGCAGCTCGGTAGCGGGGGTGAACACCGGGGAGCTGTTTTTT.

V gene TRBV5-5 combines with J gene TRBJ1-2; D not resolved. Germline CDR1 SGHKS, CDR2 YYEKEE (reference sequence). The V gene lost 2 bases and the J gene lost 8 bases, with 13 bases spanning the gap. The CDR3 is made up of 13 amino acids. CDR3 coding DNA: TGTGCCAGCAGCTTTATGCCCGAGGGAGGCTACACCTTC. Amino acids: CASSFMPEGGYTF.

The CDR3 DNA sequence: TGTGCCAGCAGCTTAGGGACAGGGAAGGACGAAAAACTGTTTTTT. Translation: CASSLGTGKDEKLFF. The chain is built from TRBV7-9 and TRBJ1-4; 8 positions match TRBD1. The CDR3 is 15 residues long. Per the germline V gene, CDR1 is SEHNR and CDR2 is FQNEAQ (reference sequence). After removal of 1 base from V and 8 bases from J, the junction contained 6 bases not matched to a gene.

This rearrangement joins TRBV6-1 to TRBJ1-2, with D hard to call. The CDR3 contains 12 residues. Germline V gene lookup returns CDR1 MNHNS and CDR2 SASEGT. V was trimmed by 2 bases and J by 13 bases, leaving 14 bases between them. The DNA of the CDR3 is TGTGCCAGCAGTGAATCATTAATAGTTTTCACCTTC. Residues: CASSESLIVFTF.

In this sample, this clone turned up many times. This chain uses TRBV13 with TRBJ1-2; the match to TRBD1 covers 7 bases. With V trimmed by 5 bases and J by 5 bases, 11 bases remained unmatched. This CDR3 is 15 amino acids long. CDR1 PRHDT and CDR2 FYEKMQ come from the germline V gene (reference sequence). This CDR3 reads CASSRGTDLWYGYTF. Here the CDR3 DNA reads TGTGCCAGCAGCCGCGGGACAGACCTTTGGTATGGCTACACCTTC.